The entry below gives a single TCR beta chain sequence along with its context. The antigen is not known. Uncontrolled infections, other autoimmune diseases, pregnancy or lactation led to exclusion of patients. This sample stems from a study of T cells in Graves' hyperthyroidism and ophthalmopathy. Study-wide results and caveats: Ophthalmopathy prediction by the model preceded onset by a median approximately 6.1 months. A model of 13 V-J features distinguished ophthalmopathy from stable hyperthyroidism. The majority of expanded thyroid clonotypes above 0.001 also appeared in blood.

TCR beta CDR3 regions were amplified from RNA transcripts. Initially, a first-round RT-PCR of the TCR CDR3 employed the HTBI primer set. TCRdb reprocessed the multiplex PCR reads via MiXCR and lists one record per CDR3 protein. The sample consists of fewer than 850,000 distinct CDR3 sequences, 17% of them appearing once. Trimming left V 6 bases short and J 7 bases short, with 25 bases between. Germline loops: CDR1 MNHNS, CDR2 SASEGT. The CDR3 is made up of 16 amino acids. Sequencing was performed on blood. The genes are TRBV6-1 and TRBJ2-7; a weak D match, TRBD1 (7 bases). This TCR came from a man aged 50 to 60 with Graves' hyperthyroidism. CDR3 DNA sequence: TGTGCCAGCAGACCGATTAACAGGGGACTCTCGAGTGAGCAGTACTTC. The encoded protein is CASRPINRGLSSEQYF.